The clone carrying this T cell receptor (beta chain) has only one observation. Its antigen is currently unknown. The V gene end was trimmed by 2 bases and the J gene end by 4 bases; junction bases not matched to a gene: 3. CDR1 and CDR2 (germline): SGHTA, FQGNSA. This CDR3 spans 15 amino acids. The data derive from a study of T cell responses to AZD1222 COVID-19 vaccine. Broader study findings: Rises in breadth and depth of Spike-specific TCRs came after two AZD1222 doses. Among AZD1222 vaccinees, only six were seropositive at baseline. Regions 160-218 and 743-854 held dominance among vaccine-associated CD4 TCRs, which spanned spike.

Sequenced by immunoSEQ multiplex PCR; TCRdb stores in-frame clones only, minus some. The sample yields 120,000 to 150,000 clones, more than 70% seen once. The genes are TRBV7-2 and TRBJ2-1; 9 bases match TRBD2. The material was peripheral blood, obtained 28 days after the second AZD1222 dose. This TCR was recovered from an adult who received the AZD1222 COVID-19 vaccine. The CDR3 protein is CASSLSLAGYNEQFF. DNA for the CDR3: TGTGCCAGCAGCTTATCTCTAGCGGGATACAATGAGCAGTTCTTC.